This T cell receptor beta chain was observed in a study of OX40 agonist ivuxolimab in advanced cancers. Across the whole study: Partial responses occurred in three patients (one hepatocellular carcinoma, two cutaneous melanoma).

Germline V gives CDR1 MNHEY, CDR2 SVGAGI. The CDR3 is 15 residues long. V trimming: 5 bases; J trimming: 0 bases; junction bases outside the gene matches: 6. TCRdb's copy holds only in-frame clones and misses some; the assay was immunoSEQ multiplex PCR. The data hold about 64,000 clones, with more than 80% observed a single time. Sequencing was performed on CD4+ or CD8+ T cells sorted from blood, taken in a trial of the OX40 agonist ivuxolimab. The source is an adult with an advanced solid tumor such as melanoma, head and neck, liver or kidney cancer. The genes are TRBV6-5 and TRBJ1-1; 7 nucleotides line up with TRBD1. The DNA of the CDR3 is TGTGCCAGCAGTAACCCGACAGGGATGAACACTGAAGCTTTCTTT. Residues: CASSNPTGMNTEAFF.